This T cell receptor beta chain was captured by sequencing in a study of CD8 T cells in Susac syndrome. Sequencing of TCR beta covered CD8+ and CD4+ T cells obtained from blood. Both CD4+ and CD8+ T cells were negatively isolated, and TEMRA cells underwent FACS enrichment. cDNA came from roughly 0.53 to 1 ug RNA primed by random hexamers. The CDR3 of TCR beta was amplified by immunoSEQ multiplex PCR across 54 Vbeta and 13 Jbeta. TCRdb ran MiXCR on the immunoSEQ multiplex PCR reads and lists one entry per CDR3 protein. The sample holds some 100,000 distinct CDR3 sequences; roughly 96% are singletons and the top ten take about 0.1%. General observations from the study: The study admitted that it had a relatively small number of individuals in its TCR sequencing and HLA analysis.

Concerning this clonotype itself: Its antigen is unidentified.

V lost 2 bases and J lost 5, with 18 bases in between. This CDR3 comprises 16 residues. Per germline, CDR1 SGHNT and CDR2 YYREEE (reference sequence). The chain links TRBV5-4 to TRBJ2-3, with a weak D call TRBD2 (6 bases). The specimen was CD4+ T cells from PBMCs. The source of this sequence is a human donor in good health. The CDR3 spells CASSFYLGGGRDTQYF. CDR3 DNA sequence: TGTGCCAGCAGCTTTTATCTCGGGGGAGGCAGAGATACGCAGTATTTT.